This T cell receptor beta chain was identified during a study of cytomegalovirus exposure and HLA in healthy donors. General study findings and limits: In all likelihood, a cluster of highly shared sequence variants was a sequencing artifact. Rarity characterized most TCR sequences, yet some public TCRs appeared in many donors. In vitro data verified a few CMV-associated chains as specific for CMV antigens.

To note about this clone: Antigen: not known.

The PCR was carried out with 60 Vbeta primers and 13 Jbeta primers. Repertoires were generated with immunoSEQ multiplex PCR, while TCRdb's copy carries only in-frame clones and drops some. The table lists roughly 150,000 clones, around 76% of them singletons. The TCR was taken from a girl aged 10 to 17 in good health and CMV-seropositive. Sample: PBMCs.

CDR3 sequence: CASSLLHSGDTIYF. CDR3 DNA: TGTGCCAGCAGCTTGCTACACTCGGGGGACACCATATATTTT. V gene TRBV5-5 combines with J gene TRBJ1-3; the D gene is possibly TRBD1 (5 bases). V lost 1 base to trimming and J lost 8 bases, with 13 bases between them. Germline CDR1 SGHKS, CDR2 YYEKEE (reference sequence). The CDR3 consists of 14 residues.